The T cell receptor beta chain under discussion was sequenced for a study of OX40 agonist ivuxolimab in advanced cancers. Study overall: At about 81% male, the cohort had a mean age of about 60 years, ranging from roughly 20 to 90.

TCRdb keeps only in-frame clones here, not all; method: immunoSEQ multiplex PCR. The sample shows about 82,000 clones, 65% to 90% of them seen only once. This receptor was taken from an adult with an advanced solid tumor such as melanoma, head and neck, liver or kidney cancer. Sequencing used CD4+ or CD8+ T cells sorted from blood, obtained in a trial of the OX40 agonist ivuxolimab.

The CDR3: CASSLVSLNTEAFF. DNA for the CDR3: TGTGCCAGCAGCTTAGTCTCTCTGAACACTGAAGCTTTCTTT. V usage is TRBV11-2 and J usage is TRBJ1-1; D is ambiguous. Between the trimmed V and J ends, which lost 1 base and 0 bases, there was a span of 6 bases. The CDR3 extends over 14 amino acids. Germline V gives CDR1 SGHAT, CDR2 FQNNGV.